This T cell receptor (beta chain) was recovered during a study of blood T cell repertoires in COVID-19. On the study more broadly: The United States, Italy and Spain were the sources of the acute and convalescent COVID-19 samples.

The assay was immunoSEQ multiplex PCR, and TCRdb's table has in-frame clones only and misses some. The sample shows 90,000 to 150,000 clones, approximately 87% of them seen only once. The CDR3 is 14 amino acids. Trimming pared 1 base from V and 3 bases from J, leaving 9 bases between. Germline CDR1 MNHNS, CDR2 SASEGT. The V and J genes are TRBV6-1 and TRBJ1-1, with a weak D call TRBD1 (5 bases). The receptor comes from a man aged 65 to 79 who had recovered from COVID-19. Sequenced input: peripheral blood. For the CDR3, the DNA is TGTGCCAGCAGTGAAGGGGGCAGATACACTGAAGCTTTCTTT. It translates to CASSEGGRYTEAFF.